The T cell receptor beta chain described here comes from a study of T cell changes during pregnancy in multiple sclerosis. The protocol was immunoSEQ multiplex PCR, while the TCRdb copy is restricted to in-frame clones and leaves out a portion. The table shows 50,000 to 65,000 clones, with 90% occurring only once. This CDR3 region has 15 residues. Germline lookup yields CDR1 SGHVS and CDR2 FQNEAQ. Trimming removed 7 bases at V and 0 bases at J, with 13 bases between. The chain recombines TRBV7-8 with TRBJ1-3; D unresolved. The clonotype comes from a female donor in good health, enrolled as a control in a pregnancy study. Sequencing used peripheral blood, obtained in the third trimester of pregnancy. The CDR3 loop is CASTVGGHSGNTIYF. CDR3 DNA sequence: TGTGCCAGCACCGTTGGAGGCCACTCTGGAAACACCATATATTTT.